This TCR beta chain was profiled in a study of T cells in tumors after PD-1 blockade. Across the study: Patients received pembrolizumab 200 mg every 3 weeks or cemiplimab 350 mg every 2 weeks.

Germline CDR1 is SGHDT and CDR2 is YYEEEE. Trimming removed 4 bases from V and 3 bases from J, with 17 bases in between. The CDR3 has 15 amino acids. Here immunoSEQ multiplex PCR was the method, and the copy in TCRdb shows in-frame clones only, minus some. This table has 55,000 to 65,000 clones, 80% appearing once. Sequenced material: PBMCs, taken before anti-PD-1 treatment. The chain is built from TRBV5-6 and TRBJ2-7; a possible D gene is TRBD1 (5 bases). This clonotype was sampled from a human donor with basal cell carcinoma. The CDR3 region has the DNA TGTGCCAGCAGCCCCCAGGGCACAGGCCTCTACGAGCAGTACTTC. It translates to CASSPQGTGLYEQYF.